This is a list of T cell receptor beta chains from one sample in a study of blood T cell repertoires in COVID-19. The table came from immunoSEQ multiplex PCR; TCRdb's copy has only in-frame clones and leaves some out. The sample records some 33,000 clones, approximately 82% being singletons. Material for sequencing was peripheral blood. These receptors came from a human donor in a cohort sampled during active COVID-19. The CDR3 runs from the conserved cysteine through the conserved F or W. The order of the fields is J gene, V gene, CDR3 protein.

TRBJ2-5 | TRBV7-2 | CASSWHPTGTRGETQYF
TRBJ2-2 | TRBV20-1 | CSARGSGELFF
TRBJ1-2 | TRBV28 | CASCGGEGGYTF
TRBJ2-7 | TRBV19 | CASSMSGAGSSYEQYF
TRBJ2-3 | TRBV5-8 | CASSLKGRGTGRTDTQYF
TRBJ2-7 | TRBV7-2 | CASSGEVGREQYF
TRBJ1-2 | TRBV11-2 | CASSLRQLNYGYTF
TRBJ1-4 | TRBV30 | CAWSAGWGNEKLFF
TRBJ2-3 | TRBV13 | CASSFRGINTDTQYF
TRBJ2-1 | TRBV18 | CASSPGLTSYNEQFF
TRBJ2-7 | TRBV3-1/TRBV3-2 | CASSQGLTGEQYF
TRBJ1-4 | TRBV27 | CASSSAGQGEEKLFF
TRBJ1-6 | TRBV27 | CASSPLAVQSSYNSPLHF
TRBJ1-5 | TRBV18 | CASSPDYGSSSLNQPQHF
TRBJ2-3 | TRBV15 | CATSRVRRGGTDTQYF
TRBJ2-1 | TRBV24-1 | CATSAPRTAYNEQFF
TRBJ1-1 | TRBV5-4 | CASTPGRDTEAFF
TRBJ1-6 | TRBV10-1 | CASRGRDNKISPLHF
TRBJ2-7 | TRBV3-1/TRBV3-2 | CASSQNHEQYF
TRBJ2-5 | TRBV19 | CASSISIDGSPQYF
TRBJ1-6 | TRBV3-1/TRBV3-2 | CASSRPGTGLHF
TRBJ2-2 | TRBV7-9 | CASSSNRDSTNTGELFF
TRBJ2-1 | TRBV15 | CATSTGSSTLF
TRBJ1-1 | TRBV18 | CASSSRENTEAFF
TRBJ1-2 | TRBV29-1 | CSVSQGKNYGYTF
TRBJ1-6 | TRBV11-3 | CASSEMRGSPLHF
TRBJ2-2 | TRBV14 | CASSRGLATNTGELFF
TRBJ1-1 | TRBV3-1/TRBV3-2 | CASSQWTAGGNTEAFF
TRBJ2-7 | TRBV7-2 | CASSLGGGGPPYEQYF
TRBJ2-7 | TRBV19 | CASSPDGGPYEQYF
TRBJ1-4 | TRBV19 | CASAILDRGREKLFF
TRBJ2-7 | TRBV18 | CASSPPGDLSYEQYF
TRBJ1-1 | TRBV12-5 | CASGLMDSWEANTEAFF
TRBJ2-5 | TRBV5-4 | CASSLGWRETQYF
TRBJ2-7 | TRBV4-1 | CASSQDGGQGTPYEQYF
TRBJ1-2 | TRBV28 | CASSLLGQGYGYTF
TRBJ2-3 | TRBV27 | CASTPGRAEGTQYF
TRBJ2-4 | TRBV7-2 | CASSLEGVGNIQYF
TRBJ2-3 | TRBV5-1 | CASSQGQGLRDTQYF
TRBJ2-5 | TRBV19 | CASSIDVAGGGETQYF
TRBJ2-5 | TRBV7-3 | CASSPFGRGETQYF
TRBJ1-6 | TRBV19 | CASADRVYNSPLHF
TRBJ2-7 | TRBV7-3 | CASSQGAGYEQYF
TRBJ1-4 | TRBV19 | CASKYRGEEKLFF
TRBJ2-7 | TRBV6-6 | CASSYESFYEQYF
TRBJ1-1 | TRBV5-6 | CASSSDRGLTEAFF
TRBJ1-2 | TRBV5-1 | CASSLSRTGVGGYTF
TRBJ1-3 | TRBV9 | CASSATNPTGSRNTIYF
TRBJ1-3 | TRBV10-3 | CAISESISMSGNTIYF
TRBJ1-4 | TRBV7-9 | CASSLSWEKLFF